The 7 T cell receptor beta chains reported below all come from one sample, sequenced in a study of sequential checkpoint blockade in melanoma. Treatment in this sample: randomized to nivolumab then ipilimumab (arm A) or the reverse (arm B). The table came from immunoSEQ multiplex PCR; TCRdb's copy has only in-frame clones and leaves some out. The sample lists about 6,100 clones, around a fifth occurring once. Sequencing was performed on tumor tissue (inferred from file names), taken from a patient given nivolumab and ipilimumab in sequence. The source is a human donor with melanoma.

This clone counts as medium-sized (0.01 to 0.1%). The rearrangement uses TRBV11-3 and TRBJ1-4; D gene ambiguous. The CDR3 covers 14 residues. CDR1 and CDR2 (germline): SGHNT, YENEEA. Trimming took off 4 bases at V and 8 bases at J, with 14 bases between the two ends. DNA of the CDR3: TGTGCCAGCAGCTCAACATCGGTTTGGGAAAAACTGTTTTTT. This sequence encodes CASSSTSVWEKLFF.

This clone has ten or more counts. The V and J genes are TRBV6-8 and TRBJ1-1, with TRBD1 matching over 8 bases. CDR3 length: 13 residues. CDR1 is MNHGY and CDR2 is SAAAGT in the germline V gene. The trim removed 5 bases at V and 8 bases at J, leaving 7 bases unmatched. The CDR3 is CASSILQGAEAFF. CDR3 DNA: TGTGCCAGCAGTATACTGCAGGGGGCCGAAGCTTTCTTT.

V gene TRBV6-8 combines with J gene TRBJ1-1; D is uncertain. Germline CDR1 MNHGY, CDR2 SAAAGT. CDR3 length: 14 amino acids. The ends were cut back, 5 bases at V and 1 base at J, with 11 bases in the middle. DNA for the CDR3: TGTGCCAGCAGTAAGAAAGCAGAGAACACTGAAGCTTTCTTT. Its translation is CASSKKAENTEAFF.

This clone was seen only a few times. The chain carries TRBV11-3 and TRBJ2-5; D is possibly TRBD1 or TRBD2 (5 bases each). The length of the CDR3 is 17 residues. The V and J ends lost 3 bases and 1 base respectively, with 18 bases between them. Germline assignment: CDR1 SGHNT and CDR2 YENEEA. The CDR3 DNA sequence: TGTGCCAGCAGCTTGACCCGGGGCCCCCAGGGCCAAGAGACCCAGTACTTC. It translates to CASSLTRGPQGQETQYF.

The chain combines TRBV5-1 with TRBJ1-1, with D possibly being TRBD1 (6 bases). The germline V gene has CDR1 SGHRS and CDR2 YFSETQ. V lost 3 bases and J lost 1, with 10 bases in between. The CDR3 spans 14 residues. The CDR3 coding sequence is TGCGCCAGCAGCTATGGGGGGGCGAACACTGAAGCTTTCTTT. It yields the protein CASSYGGANTEAFF.

This clone was seen a few times. The chain combines TRBV9 with TRBJ1-5; D gene unclear. In germline, CDR1 is SGDLS, CDR2 YYNGEE. The CDR3 has 15 amino acids. The V end lost 4 bases, the J end lost 0 bases, and 11 bases lay between the germline ends. The CDR3 sequence: CASSPGQHSNQPQHF. CDR3 bases: TGTGCCAGCAGCCCCGGCCAGCATAGCAATCAGCCCCAGCATTTT.

This clone was seen many times. The CDR3 sequence: CASSARTDTQYF. The DNA for the CDR3 is TGTGCCAGCAGCGCTAGGACAGATACGCAGTATTTT. The chain carries TRBV6-8 and TRBJ2-3; D call uncertain. Germline lookup yields CDR1 MNHGY and CDR2 SAAAGT. The CDR3 extends over 12 amino acids. The germline V and J ends were trimmed by 6 bases and 3 bases, with 7 bases remaining between them.